The 18 T cell receptor beta chains listed next were all sequenced from one sample in a study. MiXCR, run by TCRdb on the 5' RACE reads, gives a single entry per CDR3 protein. The sample has 35,000 to 55,000 distinct CDR3 sequences, 22% seen once; the top ten hold 4.3%. Cells sorted as Tregs were CD4+, CD25+ and CD127-/low. The material sequenced was Tregs sorted from a lymph node. Receptors were obtained from a female donor with breast cancer.

The chain employs TRBV28 and TRBJ2-7, with D uncertain. CDR3 length: 11 residues. Trimming shortened V by 6 bases and J by 6 bases, and 9 bases separated the two germline ends. CDR1 is MDHEN, CDR2 SYDVKM, per germline. CDR3 nucleotide sequence: TGTGCCAGCAGAAGAAGTAGCGAGCAGTACTTC. Translating it yields CASRRSSEQYF.

The V gene is TRBV28, the J gene TRBJ1-2; TRBD1 agrees at 9 bases. Germline trimming cut 3 bases from V and 0 bases from J; bases unmatched to any gene: 14. This CDR3 comprises 19 residues. The germline V gene encodes CDR1 MDHEN and CDR2 SYDVKM. The CDR3, as DNA: TGTGCCAGCAGTTTCCGCCGATTATCCGGGGACAGGGCTAACTATGGCTACACCTTC. Its protein is CASSFRRLSGDRANYGYTF.

The chain uses TRBV12-3 or TRBV12-4 and TRBJ2-6; 7 bases agree with TRBD2. The CDR3 loop spans 17 amino acids. V shed 5 bases and J 0 bases; nucleotides not matched to a gene: 7. The CDR3 DNA reads as TGTGCCAGCAGTGTAGGGAGCGGGATCTCTGGGGCCAACGTCCTGACTTTC. Translated, it gives CASSVGSGISGANVLTF.

This clonotype showed up just a few times. The rearrangement links TRBV12-5 to TRBJ1-1, with 7 bases that match TRBD1. V shed 7 bases and J 1 base; nucleotides not matched to a gene: 9. Germline-derived CDR1 and CDR2 are LGHNT and FRNRAP. This CDR3 contains 15 residues. In DNA form, the CDR3 reads TGTGCTAGTGATCCCTACAGGGGCCCGAACACTGAAGCTTTCTTT. Translation gives CASDPYRGPNTEAFF.

This clonotype is medium-sized within its sample. The rearrangement links TRBV5-1 to TRBJ2-1, with 9 nucleotides matching TRBD1. There are 16 residues in the CDR3. The germline CDR1 and CDR2 sequences are SGHRS and YFSETQ. V lost 0 bases to trimming and J lost 4 bases; unmatched junction nucleotides: 5. The CDR3 protein is CASSLEAGQGYNEQFF. In DNA form, the CDR3 reads TGCGCCAGCAGCTTGGAGGCGGGACAGGGTTACAATGAGCAGTTCTTC.

The V gene is TRBV3-1, the J gene TRBJ2-1, with 7 bases fitting TRBD2. Per germline, CDR1 LGHDT and CDR2 YNNKEL (reference sequence). The CDR3 runs to 16 residues. The junction had 9 bases not matched to a gene; V was cut back by 1 base and J by 6 bases. As DNA, the CDR3 is TGTGCCAGCAGCCAAGTAAGGGACTATGGTCTCAATGAGCAGTTCTTC. It is translated as CASSQVRDYGLNEQFF.

Many counts were recorded for this clonotype. The chain joins TRBV11-1 to TRBJ2-5, with no clear D. Germline V gene lookup returns CDR1 SGHAT and CDR2 FQDESV (reference sequence). The V end lost 3 bases, the J end lost 4 bases, and 6 bases lay between the germline ends. CDR3 length equals 12 residues. The CDR3 loop reads CASSFISETQYF. The CDR3, as DNA: TGTGCCAGCAGCTTCATATCAGAGACCCAGTACTTC.

The rearrangement links TRBV4-1 to TRBJ1-6; 9 nucleotides align to TRBD1. The germline V gene encodes CDR1 MGHRA and CDR2 YSYEKL. The CDR3 spans 15 residues. With 2 bases clipped from V and 9 bases from J, the junction kept 5 bases outside the gene matches. The CDR3 is CASSQPRDRVSPLHF. In nucleotides, the CDR3 is TGCGCCAGCAGCCAACCACGGGACAGGGTTTCACCCCTCCACTTT.

This clonotype was counted between two and nine times. The gene calls are TRBV28 and TRBJ2-7, with D possibly TRBD2 on 6 matching bases. V dropped 5 bases and J dropped 2 bases, with 16 bases sitting between them. Looked up from germline, CDR1 is MDHEN and CDR2 is SYDVKM. The CDR3 consists of 15 residues. The CDR3 DNA reads TGTGCCAGCAGTCCGGGACTCAATGGGGCCTACGAGCAGTACTTC. It codes for CASSPGLNGAYEQYF.

V usage is TRBV28 and J usage is TRBJ2-7, with D perhaps matching TRBD2 (5 bases). V lost 2 bases, J lost 6 bases, and 23 bases lay in between. The CDR3 is made up of 17 amino acids. Per the germline V gene, CDR1 is MDHEN and CDR2 is SYDVKM. The CDR3 loop is CASSLVVGVGGVGEQYF. DNA of the CDR3: TGTGCCAGCAGTTTAGTAGTTGGGGTAGGAGGTGTCGGCGAGCAGTACTTC. The variable domain in full, completed from reference TRBV28 and TRBJ2-7, reads DVKVTQSSRYLVKRTGEKVFLECVQDMDHENMFWYRQDPGLGLRLIYFSYDVKMKEKGDIPEGYSVSREKKERFSLILESASTNQTSMYLCASSLVVGVGGVGEQYFGPGTRLTVT.

This clonotype was recorded at least ten times. This chain connects TRBV6-5 to TRBJ1-2; weak D call: TRBD1 (6 bases). With 0 bases removed from V and 3 bases from J, the gap between germline ends came to 11 bases. The CDR3 sequence is 15 residues long. Germline assignment: CDR1 MNHEY and CDR2 SVGAGI. The CDR3 coding sequence is TGTGCCAGCAGTTACTCGACAGGAGGATACTATGGCTACACCTTC. Encoded protein: CASSYSTGGYYGYTF.

This clonotype was found a few times. V and J are TRBV7-6 and TRBJ2-4; 9 nucleotides match TRBD1. This CDR3 has 13 amino acids. Germline CDR1 and CDR2: SGHVS and FNYEAQ. V lost 5 bases and J lost 9; bases outside the gene matches: 5. CDR3 sequence (DNA): TGTGCCAGCAGCCTAGGGACAGGGTCCATTCAGTACTTC. Its translation: CASSLGTGSIQYF.

This clonotype was picked up a small number of times. The CDR3 bases are TGCAGTGCTAACTACCGACTAGCCGTATACGAGCAGTACTTC. Its protein product is CSANYRLAVYEQYF. The chain combines TRBV20-1 with TRBJ2-7; 7 nucleotides agree with TRBD2. The CDR3 spans 14 residues. J gave up 4 bases and V 4 bases, and 10 bases lay outside the gene matches. Germline V CDR1 and CDR2: DFQATT, SNEGSKA (reference sequence).

This clonotype occurred many times. The rearrangement uses TRBV7-6 and TRBJ2-3; 7 positions match TRBD2. Germline V CDR1 and CDR2: SGHVS, FNYEAQ. Unmatched junction bases numbered 7, after V lost 5 bases and J lost 5 bases. The CDR3 runs 14 residues. The CDR3 nucleotides read TGTGCCAGCAGCAAGGGACTAAAGGTAGATACGCAGTATTTT. Translated, it gives CASSKGLKVDTQYF.

This clonotype showed up just a few times. The chain combines TRBV5-6 with TRBJ2-2; D unclear. The CDR3 is 12 residues long. The ends were cut back, 4 bases at V and 3 bases at J, with 4 bases in the middle. The germline V gene has CDR1 SGHDT and CDR2 YYEEEE. The CDR3 protein is CASSHYTGELFF. The CDR3 DNA is TGTGCCAGCAGCCACTACACCGGGGAGCTGTTTTTT.

This clonotype came up many times. The chain recombines TRBV6-1 with TRBJ1-1, with TRBD1 as a possible D gene (5 bases). The CDR3 is made up of 13 amino acids. Germline CDR1 and CDR2: MNHNS and SASEGT. The germline V and J ends were trimmed by 5 bases and 6 bases, with 13 bases remaining between them. The CDR3 protein is CASSPPGLPEAFF. The CDR3 nucleotides read TGTGCCAGCAGTCCCCCGGGGCTTCCTGAAGCTTTCTTT.

The V call is TRBV6-5, the J call TRBJ1-6; TRBD1 might be the D (5 bases). The germline V gene has CDR1 MNHEY and CDR2 SVGAGI. There are 17 residues in the CDR3. Trimming shortened V by 2 bases and J by 3 bases, and 14 bases separated the two germline ends. The CDR3 reads CASSYLGDSLYNSPLHF. The CDR3 DNA follows: TGTGCCAGCAGTTACCTAGGGGACTCCCTCTATAATTCACCCCTCCACTTT.

The chain has TRBV4-1 and TRBJ2-5, with no clear D. The CDR3 runs to 15 residues. CDR1 MGHRA and CDR2 YSYEKL come from the germline V gene. The V end lost 0 bases, the J end lost 2 bases, and 10 bases lay between the germline ends. The CDR3 DNA is TGCGCCAGCAGCCAAGATGAGGCGCAACAAGAGACCCAGTACTTC. This encodes CASSQDEAQQETQYF.